These 30 T cell receptor beta chains were sequenced from one sample in a study of blood T cells in healthy people across ages. Together with a sample-barcoded 5' primer, a J-beta primer mix was included in a second PCR lasting about 6 to 11 cycles. One entry per CDR3 protein results from TCRdb running MiXCR on the 5' RACE reads. This sample yields 650,000 to 900,000 distinct CDR3 sequences, of which about 62% are seen a single time; about 27% belongs to the top ten. The sequencing input was blood. The receptor source for this set is a man between 25 and 39 years old in good health.

The chain couples TRBV6-5 to TRBJ1-2; TRBD1 might be the D (6 bases). The V gene lost 6 bases and the J gene lost 7 bases, with 18 bases spanning the gap. The length of the CDR3 is 14 residues. From germline, CDR1 is MNHEY and CDR2 SVGAGI. The CDR3 bases are TGTGCCAGCAGACGATCACGGACAGTGGTTGGCTACACCTTC. This gives the protein CASRRSRTVVGYTF.

V usage is TRBV20-1 and J usage is TRBJ2-1; TRBD2 matches 8 bases. CDR1 DFQATT and CDR2 SNEGSKA come from the germline V gene (reference sequence). CDR3 size: 13 residues. V was clipped by 6 bases and J by 7 bases; unmatched bases: 8. The DNA for the CDR3 is TGCAGTGCCTGGACTAGCCGGGGGAATGAGCAGTTCTTC. Its protein is CSAWTSRGNEQFF.

This clonotype was detected a few times. The genes are TRBV5-6 and TRBJ1-5; no clear D. Germline values: CDR1 SGHDT, CDR2 YYEEEE. V was trimmed by 1 base and J by 6 bases, leaving 5 bases between them. CDR3 length: 12 residues. CDR3 coding DNA: TGTGCCAGCAGCTTGTTGGCTCAGCCCCAGCATTTT. Its protein is CASSLLAQPQHF.

The V and J genes are TRBV29-1 and TRBJ2-5; D perhaps matches TRBD1 (5 bases). Germline CDR1 SQVTM, CDR2 ANQGSEA. V shed 0 bases and J shed 5 bases, with 16 bases lying between them. The CDR3 runs 15 residues. The CDR3 bases are TGCAGCGTTGAAGATCTCACAGGCCCCTTTGAGACCCAGTACTTC. Translation gives CSVEDLTGPFETQYF. The full variable domain, rest sourced from reference TRBV29-1 and TRBJ2-5, is SAVISQKPSRDICQRGTSLTIQCQVDSQVTMMFWYRQQPGQSLTLIATANQGSEATYESGFVIDKFPISRPNLTFSTLTVSNMSPEDSSIYLCSVEDLTGPFETQYFGPGTRLLVL.

The chain links TRBV18 to TRBJ2-3, with D tentatively TRBD1 (6 bases). The CDR3 totals 15 residues. V lost 6 bases and J lost 2, with 15 bases in between. CDR1 is KGHSH, CDR2 LQKENI, per germline. The CDR3, as DNA: TGTGCCAGCTCCTTGGGACAAATCCTCACAGATACGCAGTATTTT. This translates into CASSLGQILTDTQYF.

V is TRBV9 and J is TRBJ2-7; 7 positions agree with TRBD2. Germline assignment: CDR1 SGDLS and CDR2 YYNGEE. This CDR3 comprises 14 residues. The V and J ends lost 3 bases and 3 bases, in that order; junction bases with no gene match: 6. DNA of the CDR3: TGTGCCAGCAGCGCTAGCGGCGACCTCTACGAGCAGTACTTC. This gives the protein CASSASGDLYEQYF.

In its sample, this clonotype was seen many times. The chain joins TRBV5-1 to TRBJ2-3; D is unclear. Per germline, CDR1 SGHRS and CDR2 YFSETQ. The CDR3 is 11 amino acids. Deletions cut 0 bases from V and 5 bases from J, with 1 base between. DNA for the CDR3: TGCGCCAGCAGCTTGGAAGATACGCAGTATTTT. Protein: CASSLEDTQYF.

This clonotype has a handful of counts. This chain joins TRBV20-1 and TRBJ2-3; the match to TRBD2 covers 7 bases. Trimming took 0 bases from V and 7 from J; bases not matched to a gene: 10. Germline CDR1 DFQATT, CDR2 SNEGSKA (reference sequence). This CDR3 contains 15 residues. The chain's CDR3 is CSARDDGRGGYTQYF. The CDR3, as DNA: TGCAGTGCTAGAGATGACGGCCGCGGGGGATATACGCAGTATTTT.

This clonotype showed up just a few times. J is TRBJ2-1 and V is TRBV12-3 or TRBV12-4; no clear D gene. V lost 6 bases to trimming and J lost 9 bases, with 12 bases between them. CDR3 size: 12 residues. The CDR3 region is CASSSLGTEQFF. The CDR3 DNA is TGTGCCAGCAGCTCTCTCGGCACTGAGCAGTTCTTC.

This clonotype was counted only a few times. The J gene is TRBJ2-5, the V gene TRBV20-1; TRBD2 matches at 10 bases. Germline-derived CDR1 and CDR2 are DFQATT and SNEGSKA (reference sequence). This CDR3 contains 13 residues. V lost 6 bases, J lost 2 bases, and 3 bases stayed unmatched. The DNA for the CDR3 is TGCAGTGCCGGACTAGCGGCGCAAGAGACCCAGTACTTC. Protein: CSAGLAAQETQYF.

This clonotype came up once. The chain employs TRBV20-1 and TRBJ2-1; D ambiguous. Germline loops: CDR1 DFQATT, CDR2 SNEGSKA (reference sequence). The V end lost 1 base, the J end lost 12 bases, and 10 bases lay between the germline ends. The CDR3 extends over 11 amino acids. The CDR3 protein is CSARVPSGQFF. The CDR3, as DNA: TGCAGTGCTAGAGTCCCAAGTGGGCAGTTCTTC.

This clonotype was counted only a few times. The chain links TRBV2 to TRBJ2-1; 7 bases align to TRBD1. The CDR3 contains 15 residues. Germline CDR1 SNHLY, CDR2 FYNNEI. V dropped 5 bases and J dropped 7; count of bases not matched to a gene: 11. DNA of the CDR3: TGTGCCAGCAGTCCTGACAGGGCCCGGGTAAATGAGCAGTTCTTC. Translating gives CASSPDRARVNEQFF.

This clonotype has just a few counts. This chain connects TRBV12-3 or TRBV12-4 to TRBJ2-1; D gene unclear. The CDR3 has 13 residues. With 1 base removed from V and 9 bases from J, the gap between germline ends came to 10 bases. The CDR3 loop reads CASSLVALGEQFF. As DNA, the CDR3 is TGTGCCAGCAGTTTAGTGGCTTTGGGTGAGCAGTTCTTC.

V and J are TRBV29-1 and TRBJ2-4; possible D gene TRBD2, 6 bases. The germline CDR1 and CDR2 sequences are SQVTM and ANQGSEA. Trimming stripped 5 bases from V and 13 bases from J, with 21 bases between. This CDR3 is 13 amino acids long. The CDR3 sequence: CSVMGGAFLEQYF. CDR3 DNA sequence: TGCAGCGTTATGGGGGGAGCCTTTCTGGAGCAGTACTTC.

The chain carries TRBV5-1 and TRBJ2-3, with D perhaps being TRBD1 or TRBD2 (6 bases each). The ends were cut back, 0 bases at V and 3 bases at J, with 11 bases in the middle. Germline V gene sequence: CDR1 SGHRS, CDR2 YFSETQ. CDR3 size: 15 residues. Here the CDR3 reads CASSLVRGRTDTQYF. As DNA, the CDR3 is TGCGCCAGCAGCTTGGTTAGGGGGAGGACAGATACGCAGTATTTT.

The rearrangement uses TRBV4-3 and TRBJ1-1, with D hard to call. Between the trimmed V and J ends, which lost 2 bases and 5 bases, there was a span of 15 bases. This CDR3 comprises 15 residues. Germline V CDR1 and CDR2: LGHNA, YSLEER. The CDR3 DNA reads as TGCGCCAGCAGCCAATATACGGTTTCGCAAACTGAAGCTTTCTTT. This encodes CASSQYTVSQTEAFF.

The CDR3 sequence: CASRPGTAYEQYF. The CDR3 DNA reads as TGCGCCAGCAGGCCCGGGACAGCATACGAGCAGTACTTC. The genes are TRBV5-1 and TRBJ2-5; 7 bases line up with TRBD1. The J call may not be correct, given that the DNA end is closer to TRBJ2-7. CDR3 length equals 13 residues. Germline assignment: CDR1 SGHRS and CDR2 YFSETQ.

The CDR3 protein is CASSPGQDTYEQYF. CDR3 DNA: TGTGCCAGCAGCCCGGGACAGGACACCTACGAGCAGTACTTC. The chain joins TRBV9 to TRBJ2-7; TRBD1 matches at 8 bases. This CDR3 is built from 14 residues. Germline loops: CDR1 SGDLS, CDR2 YYNGEE. Trimming cost V 4 bases and J 2 bases; bases outside gene matches: 5.

The chain has TRBV7-2 and TRBJ2-5; tentatively, D is TRBD2 (7 bases). V gave up 3 bases and J gave up 0 bases, with 23 bases separating them. The CDR3 is 19 residues long. Germline CDR1 and CDR2: SGHTA and FQGNSA. The CDR3 is CASSLGAIGRGHYQETQYF. For the CDR3, the DNA is TGTGCCAGCAGCTTGGGAGCCATAGGGCGGGGGCATTACCAAGAGACCCAGTACTTC. The full variable domain, completed using reference TRBV7-2 and TRBJ2-5, is GAGVSQSPSNKVTEKGKDVELRCDPISGHTALYWYRQSLGQGLEFLIYFQGNSAPDKSGLPSDRFSAERTGGSVSTLTIQRTQQEDSAVYLCASSLGAIGRGHYQETQYFGPGTRLLVL.

This clonotype was seen a few times. The rearrangement uses TRBV9 and TRBJ2-7, with unresolved D. CDR3 length: 15 residues. From germline, CDR1 is SGDLS and CDR2 YYNGEE. V lost 2 bases, J lost 0 bases, and 12 bases lay in between. The CDR3: CASSVGWDSSYEQYF. CDR3 DNA: TGTGCCAGCAGCGTTGGGTGGGATAGCTCCTACGAGCAGTACTTC.

The genes are TRBV30 and TRBJ1-2, with D possibly being TRBD1 (5 bases). V was pared by 4 bases and J by 6 bases, with 15 bases between. The CDR3 has 13 amino acids. The germline CDR1 and CDR2 sequences are GTSNPN and SVGIG (reference sequence). CDR3 in DNA: TGTGCCTGGAAGCCGGGACCCGAGGATGGCTACACCTTC. Translation gives CAWKPGPEDGYTF.

The chain recombines TRBV5-6 with TRBJ2-7, with D maybe TRBD2 (5 bases). Germline CDR1 is SGHDT and CDR2 is YYEEEE. Trimming removed 4 bases from V and 2 bases from J, with 13 bases in between. This CDR3 contains 14 residues. The CDR3 spells CASSGRRSPYEQYF. CDR3 nucleotide sequence: TGTGCCAGCAGCGGGAGACGGTCGCCCTACGAGCAGTACTTC.

A remark on this clonotype: Since no conserved phenylalanine or tryptophan closes the CDR3, a read error is the likely cause. No DNA is shown, since the ends of the CDR3 on it are uncertain; the CDR3 is the one TCRdb lists. This chain links TRBV18 with TRBJ2-1; the table gives TRBD1 as D, unverified against the DNA. Germline lookup yields CDR1 KGHSH and CDR2 LQKENI. The CDR3 is 10 residues long, ends included. The CDR3 reads CASSPFRAAS.

The chain links TRBV28 to TRBJ2-5; 8 bases line up with TRBD2. This CDR3 comprises 16 residues. Trimming cost V 7 bases and J 1 base; bases outside gene matches: 11. Germline V gene lookup returns CDR1 MDHEN and CDR2 SYDVKM. The CDR3 DNA follows: TGTGCCAGCACTTTGCAGGGGACTAGTGGCCAAGAGACCCAGTACTTC. It yields the protein CASTLQGTSGQETQYF.

In regard to this clonotype: The germline gene is not matched at one end of the junction; a read error may be the cause. CDR3 region: CSTRDDQGQRQETQYF. DNA for the CDR3: TGCAGTACTAGAGATGACCAGGGACAGAGACAAGAGACCCAGTACTTC. V is TRBV20-1 and J is TRBJ2-5, with 7 nucleotides matching TRBD1. The CDR3 extends over 16 amino acids. Germline V gene sequence: CDR1 DFQATT, CDR2 SNEGSKA (reference sequence).

The chain couples TRBV7-8 to TRBJ2-3, with 10 bases that match TRBD2. In germline, CDR1 is SGHVS, CDR2 FQNEAQ. Losses at the gene ends were 6 bases for V and 1 base for J; bases not matched to a gene: 10. The CDR3 spans 17 residues. CDR3 loop: CASSTYRGLAGTDTQYF. The DNA for the CDR3 is TGTGCCAGCAGTACCTACCGCGGACTAGCGGGCACAGATACGCAGTATTTT.

The chain recombines TRBV20-1 with TRBJ2-1; perhaps TRBD2 as D (7 bases). The CDR3 runs to 12 residues. Germline V CDR1 and CDR2: DFQATT, SNEGSKA (reference sequence). The V end lost 3 bases, the J end lost 9 bases, and 12 bases lay between the germline ends. The CDR3 DNA is TGCAGTGCTAGGGGGGGGGCCTCTGAGCAGTTCTTC. As protein: CSARGGASEQFF.

The chain links TRBV10-3 to TRBJ2-7; 10 positions agree with TRBD1. The CDR3 extends over 14 amino acids. The V gene's germline CDR1 is ENHRY and CDR2 SYGVKD. The ends lost 10 bases at V and 3 bases at J; junction bases unmatched: 9. The chain's CDR3 is CASSGTGEGYEQYF. CDR3 nucleotide sequence: TGTGCCAGTTCCGGGACAGGGGAGGGCTACGAGCAGTACTTC.

The CDR3 is CASSSPGADTQYF. The CDR3 nucleotides read TGTGCCAGCAGTTCGCCCGGGGCAGATACGCAGTATTTT. This chain connects TRBV7-9 to TRBJ2-3; D is possibly TRBD2 (5 bases). Germline-derived CDR1 and CDR2 are SEHNR and FQNEAQ (reference sequence). The V end was cut by 6 bases, the J end by 4 bases, with 11 bases between. CDR3 length: 13 residues.

The chain employs TRBV6-2 or TRBV6-3 and TRBJ1-5, with D perhaps matching TRBD1 (5 bases). The V end lost 2 bases, the J end lost 6 bases, and 11 bases lay between the germline ends. The CDR3 covers 14 residues. Germline-derived CDR1 and CDR2 are MNHEY and SVGEGT. CDR3 amino acids: CASSYGPGGQPQHF. CDR3 in DNA: TGTGCCAGCAGTTACGGGCCGGGGGGTCAGCCCCAGCATTTT.